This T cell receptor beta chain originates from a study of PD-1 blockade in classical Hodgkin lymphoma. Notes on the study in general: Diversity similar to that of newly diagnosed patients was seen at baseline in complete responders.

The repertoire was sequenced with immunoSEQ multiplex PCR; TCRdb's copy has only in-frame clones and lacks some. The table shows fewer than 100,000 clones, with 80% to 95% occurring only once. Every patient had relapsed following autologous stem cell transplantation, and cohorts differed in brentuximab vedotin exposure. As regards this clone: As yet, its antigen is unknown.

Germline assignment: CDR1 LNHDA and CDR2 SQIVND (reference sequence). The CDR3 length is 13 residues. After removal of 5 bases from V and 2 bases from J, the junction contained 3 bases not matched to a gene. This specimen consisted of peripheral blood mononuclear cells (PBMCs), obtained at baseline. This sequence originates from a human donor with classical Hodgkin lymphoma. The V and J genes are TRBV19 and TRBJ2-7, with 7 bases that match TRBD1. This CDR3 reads CASSGRGPYEQYF. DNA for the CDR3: TGTGCCAGTAGTGGAAGGGGGCCCTACGAGCAGTACTTC. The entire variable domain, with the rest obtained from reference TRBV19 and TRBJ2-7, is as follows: DGGITQSPKYLFRKEGQNVTLSCEQNLNHDAMYWYRQDPGQGLRLIYYSQIVNDFQKGDIAEGYSVSREKKESFPLTVTSAQKNPTAFYLCASSGRGPYEQYFGPGTRLTVT.